The rows below give T cell receptor beta chains drawn from one sample of a study of cytomegalovirus exposure and HLA in healthy donors. Data came from immunoSEQ multiplex PCR; TCRdb stores just in-frame clones and leaves some out. The sample lists around 130,000 clones; just under 75% were seen once. The sequenced sample was PBMCs. The receptors shown here come from a middle-aged man in good health and CMV-seropositive. Each CDR3 is given with its conserved first and last residue. D genes are given only for firm matches. A row's size may be missing; if present it is once, few, many or a size class.

j_gene: TRBJ2-2; abundance: .; v_gene: TRBV9; len: 14; d_gene: TRBD1; CDR3nt: TGTGCCAGCAGGACAGGGATCAACACCGGGGAGCTGTTTTTT; CDR3aa: CASRTGINTGELFF
j_gene: TRBJ1-1; abundance: once; v_gene: TRBV2; len: 16; d_gene: TRBD1; CDR3nt: TGTGCCAGCACCTCAACGGGACAGGCGTCCAACACTGAAGCTTTCTTT; CDR3aa: CASTSTGQASNTEAFF
j_gene: TRBJ2-5; abundance: few; v_gene: TRBV5-1; len: 14; d_gene: .; CDR3nt: TGCGCCAGCATGCTGACAAGCTCACAAGAGACCCAGTACTTC; CDR3aa: CASMLTSSQETQYF
j_gene: TRBJ1-1; abundance: once; v_gene: TRBV28; len: 13; d_gene: TRBD1; CDR3nt: TGTGCCAGCAGTTTATCAGGGGGGCGTTCAGCTTTCTTT; CDR3aa: CASSLSGGRSAFF
j_gene: TRBJ1-4; abundance: .; v_gene: TRBV7-9; len: 15; d_gene: TRBD1; CDR3nt: TGTTCCAGCAGGGATTCCGGGACAGGGCGCGAAAAACTGTTTTTT; CDR3aa: CSSRDSGTGREKLFF
j_gene: TRBJ2-7; abundance: .; v_gene: TRBV13; len: 15; d_gene: TRBD2; CDR3nt: TGTGCCAGCAGCCCTCGACTAGCGGGAGCCTACGAGCAGTACTTC; CDR3aa: CASSPRLAGAYEQYF
j_gene: TRBJ1-6; abundance: .; v_gene: TRBV6-1; len: 15; d_gene: TRBD1; CDR3nt: TGTGCCAGCAGTGACGGACAGGCGAGTAATTCACCCCTCCACTTT; CDR3aa: CASSDGQASNSPLHF
j_gene: TRBJ2-7; abundance: .; v_gene: TRBV27; len: 15; d_gene: TRBD2; CDR3nt: TGTGCCAGCAGCTTTAGCGGGAGGGGACCCTACGAGCAGTACTTC; CDR3aa: CASSFSGRGPYEQYF
j_gene: TRBJ1-1; abundance: once; v_gene: TRBV27; len: 17; d_gene: TRBD1; CDR3nt: TGTGCCAGCAGTTCGACAGGGGGTCTTATGTTGAATACTGAAGCTTTCTTT; CDR3aa: CASSSTGGLMLNTEAFF
j_gene: TRBJ1-2; abundance: few; v_gene: TRBV7-2; len: 13; d_gene: .; CDR3nt: TGTGCCAGCAGCTCCCCGGGCGGGTATGGCTACACCTTC; CDR3aa: CASSSPGGYGYTF
j_gene: TRBJ2-1; abundance: .; v_gene: TRBV29-1; len: 15; d_gene: TRBD1; CDR3nt: TGCAGCGTTGACACAGGGGCTACATCCTACAATGAGCAGTTCTTC; CDR3aa: CSVDTGATSYNEQFF
j_gene: TRBJ2-1; abundance: once; v_gene: TRBV2; len: 15; d_gene: .; CDR3nt: TGTGCCAGCAGTGTGGCGGTGGGGGGTTACAATGAGCAGTTCTTC; CDR3aa: CASSVAVGGYNEQFF
j_gene: TRBJ1-2; abundance: few; v_gene: TRBV7-9; len: 15; d_gene: TRBD1; CDR3nt: TGTTCCAGCAGCTACGACAGGGAGGATTTCTATGGCTACACCTTC; CDR3aa: CSSSYDREDFYGYTF
j_gene: TRBJ2-1; abundance: .; v_gene: TRBV9; len: 16; d_gene: .; CDR3nt: TGTGCCAGCAGCGTAGAGTTGACACCTCCCTACAATGAGCAGTTCTTC; CDR3aa: CASSVELTPPYNEQFF
j_gene: TRBJ2-3; abundance: .; v_gene: TRBV14; len: 14; d_gene: .; CDR3nt: TGTGCCAGCAGCCAAGAGTATTTCACAGATACGCAGTATTTT; CDR3aa: CASSQEYFTDTQYF
j_gene: TRBJ1-5; abundance: .; v_gene: TRBV6-1; len: 11; d_gene: .; CDR3nt: TGTGCCAGCATAGGTGAGGGCCCCCAGCATTTT; CDR3aa: CASIGEGPQHF
j_gene: TRBJ1-1; abundance: .; v_gene: TRBV7-9; len: 14; d_gene: .; CDR3nt: TGTGCCAGCAGCTCAGACGCCGGGGTCGGCGAAGCTTTCTTT; CDR3aa: CASSSDAGVGEAFF
j_gene: TRBJ1-3; abundance: .; v_gene: TRBV7-8; len: 12; d_gene: TRBD1; CDR3nt: TGTGCCAGCAGTCCCGGGACAGGGCCATTATATTTT; CDR3aa: CASSPGTGPLYF
j_gene: TRBJ2-7; abundance: .; v_gene: TRBV6-1; len: 12; d_gene: .; CDR3nt: TGTGCCAGCAGCGCCGGGACCTACGAGCAGTACTTC; CDR3aa: CASSAGTYEQYF
j_gene: TRBJ2-3; abundance: .; v_gene: TRBV9; len: 16; d_gene: TRBD2; CDR3nt: TGTGCCAGCAGCGTAGCGGCGGGAGGGCTAACAGATACGCAGTATTTT; CDR3aa: CASSVAAGGLTDTQYF
j_gene: TRBJ1-4; abundance: .; v_gene: TRBV19; len: 12; d_gene: .; CDR3nt: TGTGCCAGTAGTATTGGGGGGGAAAAACTGTTTTTT; CDR3aa: CASSIGGEKLFF
j_gene: TRBJ1-5; abundance: .; v_gene: TRBV11-1; len: 14; d_gene: .; CDR3nt: TGTGCCAGCAGCCCAAGCCCTAGCAATCAGCCCCAGCATTTT; CDR3aa: CASSPSPSNQPQHF
j_gene: TRBJ2-1; abundance: .; v_gene: TRBV6-5; len: 15; d_gene: .; CDR3nt: TGTGCCAGCAGTTACTCTAGAGCGATTCGCAATGAGCAGTTCTTC; CDR3aa: CASSYSRAIRNEQFF
j_gene: TRBJ1-3; abundance: .; v_gene: TRBV6-1; len: 14; d_gene: .; CDR3nt: TGTGCCAGCCGACCCGACTTCTCTGGAAACACCATATATTTT; CDR3aa: CASRPDFSGNTIYF
j_gene: TRBJ2-7; abundance: .; v_gene: TRBV6-5; len: 12; d_gene: .; CDR3nt: TGTGCCAGCAGTCCCCCCGGGGACGAGCAGTACTTC; CDR3aa: CASSPPGDEQYF
j_gene: TRBJ2-2; abundance: once; v_gene: TRBV7-9; len: 15; d_gene: .; CDR3nt: TGTGCCAGCAGCTTAGAACCAGGGGCTATCGGGGAGCTGTTTTTT; CDR3aa: CASSLEPGAIGELFF
j_gene: TRBJ2-1; abundance: once; v_gene: TRBV10-3; len: 16; d_gene: .; CDR3nt: TGTGCCATCAGTCCGCAGGGTTGGGGCTCCTACAATGAGCAGTTCTTC; CDR3aa: CAISPQGWGSYNEQFF
j_gene: TRBJ2-1; abundance: .; v_gene: TRBV6-4; len: 17; d_gene: .; CDR3nt: TGTGCCAGCAGTGACTCGATTGGGCAGTTCCCCGCAAATGAGCAGTTCTTC; CDR3aa: CASSDSIGQFPANEQFF
j_gene: TRBJ1-1; abundance: .; v_gene: TRBV7-9; len: 15; d_gene: .; CDR3nt: TGTGCCAGCAGGCCCAAGCGACGGTTGAACACTGAAGCTTTCTTT; CDR3aa: CASRPKRRLNTEAFF
j_gene: TRBJ2-3; abundance: .; v_gene: TRBV5-1; len: 19; d_gene: TRBD2; CDR3nt: TGCGCCAGCAGCTTGGCTAGACTAGCGGGAGGGTCTAGCACAGATACGCAGTATTTT; CDR3aa: CASSLARLAGGSSTDTQYF
j_gene: TRBJ1-1; abundance: .; v_gene: TRBV5-4; len: 13; d_gene: TRBD1; CDR3nt: TGTGCCAGCAGCCGGGGGACAGGGCTAGAAGCTTTCTTT; CDR3aa: CASSRGTGLEAFF
j_gene: TRBJ1-2; abundance: few; v_gene: TRBV10-2; len: 16; d_gene: TRBD1; CDR3nt: TGCGCCAGCAGTGGAGACGGGACAGGGGGTTATTGGGGCTACACCTTC; CDR3aa: CASSGDGTGGYWGYTF
j_gene: TRBJ2-7; abundance: .; v_gene: TRBV28; len: 14; d_gene: TRBD1; CDR3nt: TGTGCCAGCAGGCATCAGGGGGCCGCCTACGAGCAGTACTTC; CDR3aa: CASRHQGAAYEQYF
j_gene: TRBJ2-5; abundance: .; v_gene: TRBV14; len: 16; d_gene: TRBD2; CDR3nt: TGTGCCAGCAGCCGGAGGGGCGGGGGGGTCTCAGAGACCCAGTACTTC; CDR3aa: CASSRRGGGVSETQYF
j_gene: TRBJ1-1; abundance: medium-sized; v_gene: TRBV13; len: 14; d_gene: .; CDR3nt: TGTGCCAGCAGCAACAACAGGGAGAACACTGAAGCTTTCTTT; CDR3aa: CASSNNRENTEAFF
j_gene: TRBJ2-5; abundance: .; v_gene: TRBV5-1; len: 13; d_gene: .; CDR3nt: TGCGCCAGCAGCTTGAAAGGAGGAGAGACCCAGTACTTC; CDR3aa: CASSLKGGETQYF
j_gene: TRBJ2-7; abundance: .; v_gene: TRBV2; len: 17; d_gene: TRBD1; CDR3nt: TGTGCCAGCATCGGGGCACAGGGGGGCTTTCCTTACTACGAGCAGTACTTC; CDR3aa: CASIGAQGGFPYYEQYF
j_gene: TRBJ2-7; abundance: .; v_gene: TRBV13; len: 13; d_gene: .; CDR3nt: TGTGCCAGCAGCTTAGACAGGGTCGGCGAGCAGTACTTC; CDR3aa: CASSLDRVGEQYF
j_gene: TRBJ2-7; abundance: few; v_gene: TRBV28; len: 17; d_gene: TRBD2; CDR3nt: TGTGCCAGCATCCCTCCTACTAGCGGGAGGAACCCCTACGAGCAGTACTTC; CDR3aa: CASIPPTSGRNPYEQYF
j_gene: TRBJ2-7; abundance: .; v_gene: TRBV6-1; len: 16; d_gene: .; CDR3nt: TGTGCCAGCAGTGAAGCGCTACAGATTCCCTCCTACGAGCAGTACTTC; CDR3aa: CASSEALQIPSYEQYF
j_gene: TRBJ2-7; abundance: .; v_gene: TRBV5-6; len: 12; d_gene: .; CDR3nt: TGTGCCAGCAGCTTCTACGGTGACGAGCAGTACTTC; CDR3aa: CASSFYGDEQYF
j_gene: TRBJ1-2; abundance: .; v_gene: TRBV5-8; len: 15; d_gene: .; CDR3nt: TGTGCCAGCAGCTTGGGAGAAGAGAGAGGCTATGGCTACACCTTC; CDR3aa: CASSLGEERGYGYTF
j_gene: TRBJ2-7; abundance: .; v_gene: TRBV19; len: 14; d_gene: .; CDR3nt: TGTGCCAGTAGTCCACGACGGGGGTCCTACGAGCAGTACTTC; CDR3aa: CASSPRRGSYEQYF
j_gene: TRBJ1-2; abundance: .; v_gene: TRBV7-9; len: 12; d_gene: .; CDR3nt: TGTGCCGCGGGGGGGGACAACTATGGCTACACCTTC; CDR3aa: CAAGGDNYGYTF
j_gene: TRBJ1-3; abundance: .; v_gene: TRBV15; len: 13; d_gene: .; CDR3nt: TGTGCCACCAGCAGAGATCTCGGAAACACCATATATTTT; CDR3aa: CATSRDLGNTIYF
j_gene: TRBJ2-1; abundance: .; v_gene: TRBV5-6; len: 13; d_gene: .; CDR3nt: TGTGCCAGCAACCTGGGCCCTGGCAATGAGCAGTTCTTC; CDR3aa: CASNLGPGNEQFF
j_gene: TRBJ2-1; abundance: .; v_gene: TRBV28; len: 19; d_gene: TRBD1; CDR3nt: TGTGCCAGCAGTTTACCCACTAATGCAGGGGGCTTATGGGGCAATGAGCAGTTCTTC; CDR3aa: CASSLPTNAGGLWGNEQFF